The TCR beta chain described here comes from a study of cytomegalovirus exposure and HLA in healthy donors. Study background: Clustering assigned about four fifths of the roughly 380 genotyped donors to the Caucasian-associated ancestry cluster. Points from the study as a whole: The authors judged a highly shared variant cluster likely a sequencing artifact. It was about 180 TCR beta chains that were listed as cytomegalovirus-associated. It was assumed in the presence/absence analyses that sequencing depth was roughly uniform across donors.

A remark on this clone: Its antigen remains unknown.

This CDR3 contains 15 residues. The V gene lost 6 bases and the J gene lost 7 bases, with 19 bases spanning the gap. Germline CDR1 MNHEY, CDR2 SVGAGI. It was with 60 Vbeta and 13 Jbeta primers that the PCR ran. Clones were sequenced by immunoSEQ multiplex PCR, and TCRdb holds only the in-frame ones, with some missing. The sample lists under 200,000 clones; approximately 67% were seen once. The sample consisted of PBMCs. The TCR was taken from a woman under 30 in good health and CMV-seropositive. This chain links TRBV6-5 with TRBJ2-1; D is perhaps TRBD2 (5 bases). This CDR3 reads CASSSGGSRRNEQFF. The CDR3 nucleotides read TGTGCCAGCAGCTCGGGTGGGAGTCGGAGGAATGAGCAGTTCTTC.